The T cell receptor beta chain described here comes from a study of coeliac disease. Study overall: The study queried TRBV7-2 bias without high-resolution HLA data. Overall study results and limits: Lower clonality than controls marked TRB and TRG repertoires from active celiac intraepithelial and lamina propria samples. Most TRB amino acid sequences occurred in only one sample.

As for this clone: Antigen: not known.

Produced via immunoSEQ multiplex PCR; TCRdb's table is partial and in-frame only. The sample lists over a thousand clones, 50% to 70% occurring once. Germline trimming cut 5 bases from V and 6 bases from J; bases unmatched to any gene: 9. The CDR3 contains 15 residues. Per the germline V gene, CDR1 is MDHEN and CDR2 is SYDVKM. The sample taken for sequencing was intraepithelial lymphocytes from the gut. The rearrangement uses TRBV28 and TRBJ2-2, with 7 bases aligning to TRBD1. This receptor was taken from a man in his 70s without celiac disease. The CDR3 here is CASSHTGVSSGELFF. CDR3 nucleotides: TGTGCCAGCAGTCACACAGGGGTATCTTCCGGGGAGCTGTTTTTT.